This TCR beta chain was profiled in a study of neurological immune-mediated disorders. TCRdb independently ran MiXCR on the 5' RACE reads; one entry per CDR3 protein. The sample lists 46,000 or so distinct CDR3 sequences; 3.5% to 5.5% were seen once. The CDR3 is 15 amino acids. Germline lookup yields CDR1 SGHTA and CDR2 FQGNSA. Trimming removed 6 bases from V and 4 bases from J, with 16 bases in between. The V and J genes are TRBV7-2 and TRBJ1-5; D not resolved. The sequence was obtained from a woman in her fifties or sixties with multiple sclerosis. The specimen sequenced was PBMCs. The DNA for the CDR3 is TGTGCCAGCAGGACAAACGGACGAGGAAATCAGCCCCAGCATTTT. Its translation is CASRTNGRGNQPQHF.